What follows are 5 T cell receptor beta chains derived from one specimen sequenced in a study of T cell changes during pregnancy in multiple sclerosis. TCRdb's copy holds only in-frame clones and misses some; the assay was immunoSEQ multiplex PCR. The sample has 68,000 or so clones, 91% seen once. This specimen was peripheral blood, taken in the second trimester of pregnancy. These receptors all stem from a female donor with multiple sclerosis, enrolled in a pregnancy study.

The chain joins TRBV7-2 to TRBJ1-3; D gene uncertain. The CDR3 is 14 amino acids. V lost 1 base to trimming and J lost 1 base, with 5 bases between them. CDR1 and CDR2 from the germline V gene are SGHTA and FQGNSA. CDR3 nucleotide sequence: TGTGCCAGCAGCTTAGGAGGGTCTGGAAACACCATATATTTT. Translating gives CASSLGGSGNTIYF. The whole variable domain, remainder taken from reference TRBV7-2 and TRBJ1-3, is GAGVSQSPSNKVTEKGKDVELRCDPISGHTALYWYRQSLGQGLEFLIYFQGNSAPDKSGLPSDRFSAERTGGSVSTLTIQRTQQEDSAVYLCASSLGGSGNTIYFGEGSWLTVV.

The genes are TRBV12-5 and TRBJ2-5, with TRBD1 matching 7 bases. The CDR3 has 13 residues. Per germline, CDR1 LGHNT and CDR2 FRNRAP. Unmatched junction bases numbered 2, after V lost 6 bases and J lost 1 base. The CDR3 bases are TGTGCTAGTGGGGGGACAGTCCAAGAGACCCAGTACTTC. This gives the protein CASGGTVQETQYF. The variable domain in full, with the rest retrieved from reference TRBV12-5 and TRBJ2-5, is DARVTQTPRHKVTEMGQEVTMRCQPILGHNTVFWYRQTMMQGLELLAYFRNRAPLDDSGMPKDRFSAEMPDATLATLKIQPSEPRDSAVYFCASGGTVQETQYFGPGTRLLVL.

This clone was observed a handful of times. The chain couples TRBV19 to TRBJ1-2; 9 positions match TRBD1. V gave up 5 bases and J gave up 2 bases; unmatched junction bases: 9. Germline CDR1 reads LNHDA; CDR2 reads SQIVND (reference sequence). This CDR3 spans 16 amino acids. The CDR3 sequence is CASSVSGTGKNYGYTF. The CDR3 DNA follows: TGTGCCAGTAGTGTATCCGGGACAGGGAAGAACTATGGCTACACCTTC.

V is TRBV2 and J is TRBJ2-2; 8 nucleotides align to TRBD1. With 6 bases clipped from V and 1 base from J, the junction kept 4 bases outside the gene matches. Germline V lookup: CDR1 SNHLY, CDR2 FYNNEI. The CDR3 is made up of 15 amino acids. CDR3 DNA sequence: TGTGCCAGCAGAGGACAGGGAAGGAACACCGGGGAGCTGTTTTTT. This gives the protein CASRGQGRNTGELFF. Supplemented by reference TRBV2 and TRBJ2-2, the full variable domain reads EPEVTQTPSHQVTQMGQEVILRCVPISNHLYFYWYRQILGQKVEFLVSFYNNEISEKSEIFDDQFSVERPDGSNFTLKIRSTKLEDSAMYFCASRGQGRNTGELFFGEGSRLTVL.

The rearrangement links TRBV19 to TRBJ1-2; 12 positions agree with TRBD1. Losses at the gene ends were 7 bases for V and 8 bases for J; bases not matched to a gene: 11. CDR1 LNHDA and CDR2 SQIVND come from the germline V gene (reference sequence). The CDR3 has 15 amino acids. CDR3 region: CASTSPGQGARGYTF. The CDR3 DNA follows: TGTGCCAGTACCTCACCGGGACAGGGGGCTAGGGGCTACACCTTC.